This T cell receptor (beta chain) was obtained from a study of beta chain features in type 1 diabetes. Findings of the study overall: All four CD4+ subsets of Type 1 diabetes patients contained TCRB CDR3s that were moderately but significantly shorter. Fewer junction insertions and more nucleotide deletions appeared in type 1 diabetes patients. In the patient group, naive, central memory and Treg TCRB repertoires seemed more alike than in the healthy donor group.

Of note for this clone: Its antigen remains unidentified.

CD45RO/CCR7/CD25/CD127/CD95/CD27 separated CD4+ naive, central memory, regulatory and stem cell-like memory cells by sorting. Every sorted population was more than 95% pure. Every bit of the isolated RNA underwent reverse transcription, so sequencing read expressed TCRB transcripts. Sequencing used immunoSEQ multiplex PCR; TCRdb keeps in-frame clones, though not all of them. This repertoire shows around 650,000 clones, roughly 12% found once; its top ten account for about 0.11%. The length of the CDR3 is 15 residues. Trimming took 0 bases from V and 2 from J; bases not matched to a gene: 4. Germline V gene sequence: CDR1 SGDLS, CDR2 YYNGEE.

Sequences were obtained from naive CD4+ T cells from blood. The rearrangement joins TRBV9 to TRBJ2-7; 8 nucleotides line up with TRBD1. This clonotype was obtained from a man in his thirties or forties with type 1 diabetes. Here the CDR3 reads CASSVGDRPPYEQYF. Here the CDR3 DNA reads TGTGCCAGCAGCGTAGGGGACAGGCCCCCCTACGAGCAGTACTTC.